Each of the 31 T cell receptor beta chains below was sequenced from the same sample in a study of T-cell memory formation after mild COVID-19. TCRdb reanalysed the 5' RACE reads using MiXCR and keeps one entry per CDR3 protein. The sample shows about 610,000 distinct CDR3 sequences, around 16% of them seen only once. The material sequenced was PBMCs or a T cell subset sorted from them (not recorded which). These receptors were collected from an adult woman who had mild COVID-19 (a few samples of this study predate the infection). Cell type and time point are not known.

The CDR3 here is CASRPGPVRTDTQYF. The CDR3 DNA is TGTGCCAGTAGACCAGGACCGGTAAGAACAGATACGCAGTATTTT. This chain links TRBV19 with TRBJ2-3, with no clear D. Trimming took 6 bases from V and 3 from J, leaving 16 bases between them. The CDR3 totals 15 residues. Germline values: CDR1 LNHDA, CDR2 SQIVND (reference sequence).

This clonotype was seen only a few times. The V gene is TRBV5-1, the J gene TRBJ2-1; TRBD2 matches 7 bases. The CDR3 runs to 14 residues. Germline assignment: CDR1 SGHRS and CDR2 YFSETQ. With V trimmed by 9 bases and J by 8 bases, 14 bases remained unmatched. The CDR3 region has the DNA TGCGCCATCCCAACTGGACTAGATTCCTATGAGCAGTTCTTC. This translates into CAIPTGLDSYEQFF.

The rearrangement uses TRBV3-1 and TRBJ2-1; 8 nucleotides line up with TRBD1. This CDR3 comprises 14 residues. J was trimmed by 10 bases and V by 4 bases; bases with no gene match: 9. The germline V gene encodes CDR1 LGHDT and CDR2 YNNKEL (reference sequence). The CDR3 sequence: CASSPLTGEGEQFF. CDR3 sequence (DNA): TGTGCCAGCAGCCCACTGACAGGGGAAGGCGAGCAGTTCTTC.

Only a few counts were recorded for this clonotype. This chain connects TRBV7-3 to TRBJ2-3; tentatively, D is TRBD1 (5 bases). Germline loops: CDR1 SGHTA, CDR2 FQGTGA. There are 16 residues in the CDR3. Trimming removed 3 bases from V and 3 bases from J, with 16 bases in between. CDR3 loop: CASSFGLTRQTDTQYF. The CDR3 DNA reads as TGTGCCAGCAGCTTTGGGCTGACCAGACAGACAGATACGCAGTATTTT. Filled out from reference TRBV7-3 and TRBJ2-3, the complete variable domain reads GAGVSQTPSNKVTEKGKYVELRCDPISGHTALYWYRQSLGQGPEFLIYFQGTGAADDSGLPNDRFFAVRPEGSVSTLKIQRTERGDSAVYLCASSFGLTRQTDTQYFGPGTRLTVL.

The sample holds one count of this clonotype. The J gene is TRBJ2-3, the V gene TRBV12-3 or TRBV12-4; 7 bases agree with TRBD2. The CDR3 length is 15 residues. With V trimmed by 6 bases and J by 3 bases, 9 bases remained unmatched. DNA for the CDR3: TGTGCCAGCAGCTCTGCGGGGGTAGGGACAGATACGCAGTATTTT. Protein sequence: CASSSAGVGTDTQYF.

The chain has TRBV20-1 and TRBJ2-3; no reliable D call. Germline lookup yields CDR1 DFQATT and CDR2 SNEGSKA (reference sequence). The CDR3 is 13 residues long. Trimming took 3 bases from V and 4 from J, leaving 11 bases between them. The CDR3 region has the DNA TGCAGTGCTAGGAGGTCCAGTGCAGATACGCAGTATTTT. This codes for CSARRSSADTQYF.

This clonotype turned up a few times. The chain carries TRBV7-2 and TRBJ2-1, with 8 bases identical to TRBD2. Germline CDR1 and CDR2: SGHTA and FQGNSA. V trimming: 1 base; J trimming: 0 bases; junction bases outside the gene matches: 8. The CDR3 contains 18 residues. CDR3: CASSLEFSGARSYNEQFF. CDR3 sequence (DNA): TGTGCCAGCAGCTTAGAGTTTAGCGGGGCCCGCTCCTACAATGAGCAGTTCTTC.

This chain links TRBV30 with TRBJ1-1, with a weak D call TRBD1 (6 bases). Between the trimmed V and J ends, which lost 7 bases and 5 bases, there was a span of 17 bases. The germline gives CDR1 GTSNPN, CDR2 SVGIG (reference sequence). This CDR3 is built from 13 residues. The chain's CDR3 is CAYRGRGDTEAFF. The CDR3 DNA reads as TGTGCCTACCGGGGCAGGGGAGATACTGAAGCTTTCTTT.

The chain carries TRBV7-9 and TRBJ1-1; D is uncertain. The CDR3 consists of 15 residues. Trimming pared 5 bases from V and 3 bases from J, leaving 16 bases between. Germline V CDR1 and CDR2: SEHNR, FQNEAQ (reference sequence). The CDR3 sequence: CASSPRGGPDTEAFF. The CDR3 nucleotides are TGTGCCAGCAGCCCCCGGGGAGGGCCGGACACTGAAGCTTTCTTT.

The rearrangement uses TRBV13 and TRBJ1-3; possibly TRBD1 for D (6 bases). This CDR3 contains 16 residues. CDR1 and CDR2 from the germline V gene are PRHDT and FYEKMQ (reference sequence). Deletions cut 3 bases from V and 3 bases from J, with 15 bases between. In DNA, the CDR3 is TGTGCCAGCAGCTTTTCCCGGGGGGCGGGTGGAAACACCATATATTTT. Protein: CASSFSRGAGGNTIYF.

Only a few counts were recorded for this clonotype. J is TRBJ2-1 and V is TRBV7-9, with D possibly being TRBD1 or TRBD2 (6 bases each). Trimming left V 5 bases short and J 2 bases short, with 13 bases between. CDR1 and CDR2 from the germline V gene are SEHNR and FQNEAQ (reference sequence). The CDR3 length is 15 residues. In DNA form, the CDR3 reads TGTGCCAGCAGCAGGGGGACTCTCGCCTACAATGAGCAGTTCTTC. It yields the protein CASSRGTLAYNEQFF.

The chain employs TRBV19 and TRBJ2-7; D unresolved. This CDR3 has 13 amino acids. V was trimmed by 5 bases and J by 2 bases, leaving 10 bases between them. Germline V gene lookup returns CDR1 LNHDA and CDR2 SQIVND (reference sequence). Here the CDR3 reads CASSVGRAYEQYF. The CDR3 bases are TGTGCCAGTAGTGTCGGCAGAGCCTACGAGCAGTACTTC.

The J gene is TRBJ2-1, the V gene TRBV20-1, with a possible D match to TRBD2 (7 bases). The CDR3 runs 11 residues. V gave up 7 bases and J gave up 10 bases, with 14 bases separating them. CDR1 is DFQATT, CDR2 SNEGSKA, per germline (reference sequence). CDR3 coding DNA: TGCAGTGGATGGGGGGGCTTAGAGCAGTTCTTC. Translated: CSGWGGLEQFF.

This clonotype was counted many times. This chain connects TRBV7-8 to TRBJ1-3; TRBD1 might be the D (6 bases). The CDR3 loop spans 17 amino acids. V was clipped by 5 bases and J by 1 base, with 18 bases between them. Germline V CDR1 and CDR2: SGHVS, FQNEAQ. The CDR3 region has the DNA TGTGCCAGCAGCCGGACATCCCTGAGGGGGTCTGGAAACACCATATATTTT. Its protein is CASSRTSLRGSGNTIYF.

This clonotype was detected only a few times. V usage is TRBV15 and J usage is TRBJ1-1; weak D call: TRBD1 (5 bases). The CDR3 length is 14 residues. V lost 8 bases to trimming and J lost 1 base, with 14 bases between them. CDR1 is LNHNV and CDR2 is YYDKDF in the germline V gene (reference sequence). Written as DNA, the CDR3 is TGTGCCACCCGGCCGCCGACAGAGAACACTGAAGCTTTCTTT. Its translation: CATRPPTENTEAFF.

This clonotype was seen a handful of times. This chain links TRBV5-1 with TRBJ1-2, with D uncertain. The CDR3 is 13 amino acids. V dropped 0 bases and J dropped 4 bases, with 7 bases sitting between them. Germline loops: CDR1 SGHRS, CDR2 YFSETQ. This CDR3 reads CASSLGTPYGYTF. Here the CDR3 DNA reads TGCGCCAGCAGCTTGGGGACGCCCTATGGCTACACCTTC. Full variable domain (outside the CDR3, taken from reference TRBV5-1 and TRBJ1-2): KAGVTQTPRYLIKTRGQQVTLSCSPISGHRSVSWYQQTPGQGLQFLFEYFSETQRNKGNFPGRFSGRQFSNSRSEMNVSTLELGDSALYLCASSLGTPYGYTFGSGTRLTVV.

A remark on this clonotype: A much larger clone differs from this one at a single base, so this may be a read error. The chain carries TRBV5-1 and TRBJ2-3; D call uncertain. CDR3 length: 14 residues. Germline V gene lookup returns CDR1 SGHRS and CDR2 YFSETQ. Trimming left V 2 bases short and J 0 bases short, with 7 bases between. In DNA, the CDR3 is TGCGCCAGCAGCTTTGAACGGAGCACAGATACGCAGTATTTT. Protein: CASSFERSTDTQYF.

This clonotype showed up just once. The J gene is TRBJ1-5, the V gene TRBV6-2 or TRBV6-3, with 9 bases fitting TRBD1. Germline trimming cut 5 bases from V and 9 bases from J; bases unmatched to any gene: 8. The CDR3 is made up of 14 amino acids. CDR1 and CDR2 (germline): MNHEY, SVGEGT. Written as DNA, the CDR3 is TGTGCCAGCAGTACCCCGGGACAGGGAGGGCCCCAGCATTTT. It specifies CASSTPGQGGPQHF.

The chain is built from TRBV2 and TRBJ1-5, with 12 bases identical to TRBD1. This CDR3 is built from 17 residues. Germline V gene data show CDR1 as SNHLY and CDR2 as FYNNEI. After removal of 1 base from V and 5 bases from J, the junction contained 6 bases not matched to a gene. The CDR3 loop reads CASSEVGTGGLYQPQHF. Written as DNA, the CDR3 is TGTGCCAGCAGTGAAGTGGGGACAGGGGGCTTGTATCAGCCCCAGCATTTT.

The chain carries TRBV9 and TRBJ2-3; D might be TRBD2 (6 bases). CDR1 is SGDLS and CDR2 is YYNGEE in the germline V gene. The V end lost 0 bases, the J end lost 4 bases, and 12 bases lay between the germline ends. This CDR3 region has 15 residues. DNA of the CDR3: TGTGCCAGCAGCGTAGGTGGAGGGTGGGCAGATACGCAGTATTTT. This sequence encodes CASSVGGGWADTQYF.

The CDR3 nucleotides are TGTGCCAGCAGCTTGGGGGGACACCCGACTAATGAAAAACTGTTTTTT. Its translation is CASSLGGHPTNEKLFF. V usage is TRBV5-5 and J usage is TRBJ1-4; possibly TRBD1 for D (6 bases). CDR1 and CDR2 from the germline V gene are SGHKS and YYEKEE (reference sequence). V dropped 0 bases and J dropped 2 bases, with 11 bases sitting between them. The CDR3 extends over 16 amino acids.

This rearrangement joins TRBV27 to TRBJ2-1, with D uncertain. V was pared by 6 bases and J by 0 bases, with 9 bases between. The CDR3 has 14 residues. Germline V gene sequence: CDR1 MNHEY, CDR2 SMNVEV (reference sequence). The CDR3 nucleotides are TGTGCCAGCAGCGGGCGGAGCTCCTACAATGAGCAGTTCTTC. It yields the protein CASSGRSSYNEQFF.

V usage is TRBV29-1 and J usage is TRBJ1-1; D remains ambiguous. CDR3 length: 12 residues. Trimming cost V 2 bases and J 6 bases, with 10 bases left between them. In germline, CDR1 is SQVTM, CDR2 ANQGSEA. CDR3 protein: CSVESVVPEAFF. The CDR3 nucleotides are TGCAGCGTTGAATCGGTGGTCCCTGAAGCTTTCTTT.

This chain uses TRBV5-1 with TRBJ1-2; the D gene is possibly TRBD1 (5 bases). CDR1 and CDR2 from the germline V gene are SGHRS and YFSETQ. This CDR3 spans 15 amino acids. V lost 1 base, J lost 5 bases, and 15 bases lay in between. The CDR3 sequence: CASSLLETEGYGYTF. In DNA, the CDR3 is TGCGCCAGCAGCTTGTTGGAGACAGAGGGTTATGGCTACACCTTC.

The chain has TRBV9 and TRBJ2-1; no definite D call. This CDR3 is 16 amino acids long. Deletions cut 3 bases from V and 0 bases from J, with 13 bases between. Germline CDR1 and CDR2: SGDLS and YYNGEE. In nucleotides, the CDR3 is TGTGCCAGCAGCGCACCGGCTGGTGCCTCCTACAATGAGCAGTTCTTC. Translating gives CASSAPAGASYNEQFF.

The chain employs TRBV6-1 and TRBJ1-4; a possible D gene is TRBD1 (5 bases). Germline loops: CDR1 MNHNS, CDR2 SASEGT. The CDR3 is made up of 16 amino acids. Trimming took off 2 bases at V and 8 bases at J, with 18 bases between the two ends. The CDR3 nucleotides are TGTGCCAGCAGTGAAAGGCAGACAGTCGATCTCGAAAAACTGTTTTTT. Translation gives CASSERQTVDLEKLFF.

The chain carries TRBV5-1 and TRBJ2-5; D unresolved. This CDR3 is built from 11 residues. In germline, CDR1 is SGHRS, CDR2 YFSETQ. The V gene lost 5 bases and the J gene lost 0 bases, with 2 bases spanning the gap. The CDR3 sequence is CASRYQETQYF. CDR3 in DNA: TGCGCCAGCAGGTACCAAGAGACCCAGTACTTC.

The rearrangement joins TRBV5-1 to TRBJ2-3, with a tentative D call TRBD1 (5 bases). Germline V lookup: CDR1 SGHRS, CDR2 YFSETQ. CDR3 length: 15 residues. The V gene lost 2 bases and the J gene lost 2 bases, with 12 bases spanning the gap. Here the CDR3 reads CASSLSTANTDTQYF. The DNA for the CDR3 is TGCGCCAGCAGCTTATCGACAGCAAACACAGATACGCAGTATTTT.

This rearrangement joins TRBV11-2 to TRBJ2-1; 8 bases align to TRBD1. Germline assignment: CDR1 SGHAT and CDR2 FQNNGV. This CDR3 contains 18 residues. The V segment lost 5 bases and the J segment 4 bases; nucleotides outside the gene matches: 16. CDR3 sequence reads: CASSASRGLRLSYNEQFF. CDR3 coding DNA: TGTGCCAGCAGCGCAAGCAGGGGGCTTCGCCTCTCGTACAATGAGCAGTTCTTC.

CDR3 bases: TGTGCCATCAGTGACCAGGACACCTCCTACGAGCAGTACTTC. Protein product: CAISDQDTSYEQYF. The rearrangement links TRBV10-3 to TRBJ2-7; D is possibly TRBD1 (5 bases). Germline assignment: CDR1 ENHRY and CDR2 SYGVKD. Between the trimmed V and J ends, which lost 3 bases and 0 bases, there was a span of 9 bases. The CDR3 sequence is 14 residues long.

There are many counts of this clonotype. J is TRBJ1-5 and V is TRBV30, with D maybe TRBD1 (5 bases). The CDR3 contains 13 residues. Germline CDR1 GTSNPN, CDR2 SVGIG (reference sequence). V was trimmed by 1 base and J by 2 bases, leaving 6 bases between them. This CDR3 is CAWSEGRNQPQHF. Here the CDR3 DNA reads TGTGCCTGGAGTGAGGGGCGCAATCAGCCCCAGCATTTT.